A selection of T cell receptor beta chains follows, all from one sample in a study of response to subunit inactivated influenza vaccine. TCRdb ran MiXCR on the RT-PCR reads and lists one entry per CDR3 protein. The sample consists of more than 450,000 distinct CDR3 sequences, roughly 10% of them appearing once. The sequences come from PBMCs from blood, collected on the day of vaccination. The receptors shown here come from a man aged 45-65 years who received an inactivated influenza vaccine. Each CDR3 is given with its conserved first and last residue. A D gene is named only where the DNA matches it firmly. Clone size is not always given. Where it is, it says once, few, many or a class for expanded clones.

>TRBV7-9|NA|NA|TRBJ1-1
TGTGCCAGCAGCCCGACCGTGTATTCCACTGAAGCTTTCTTT
CASSPTVYSTEAFF
>TRBV7-2|NA|NA|TRBJ2-7
TGTGCCAGCAGCCCCAGTTGGGGGTACGAGCAGTACTTC
CASSPSWGYEQYF
>TRBV20-1|NA|TRBD1|TRBJ1-6
TGCAGTGCTATCGATCAGGGGGCTTCACCCCTCCACTTT
CSAIDQGASPLHF
>TRBV5-5|NA|TRBD2|TRBJ2-5
TGTCCCAGCCAGCGGGATCCGATGTACCAAGAGACCCAGTACTTC
CPSQRDPMYQETQYF
>TRBV19|NA|NA|TRBJ2-1
TGTGCCAGTAACCACCCTGGCGGCCCTCGCAATGAGCAGTTCTTC
CASNHPGGPRNEQFF
>TRBV7-9|many|NA|TRBJ2-7
TGTGCCAGCAGTTCCCAGGGTTACGAGCAGTACTTC
CASSSQGYEQYF
>TRBV6-2/TRBV6-3|few|TRBD2|TRBJ2-3
TGTGCCAGCCAGAGCGGGGGAACCAACACAGATACGCAGTATTTT
CASQSGGTNTDTQYF
>TRBV4-3|few|NA|TRBJ2-3
TGCGCCAGCAGCCAAGATCGAAGGGACCGCACAGATACGCAGTATTTT
CASSQDRRDRTDTQYF
>TRBV5-1|many|NA|TRBJ2-1
TGCGCCAGCAGCTTGGCCCAGGCTGGTCGAGGGGCCGGCTACAATGAGCAGTTCTTC
CASSLAQAGRGAGYNEQFF
>TRBV2|NA|NA|TRBJ2-3
TGTGCCAGCAGTGATTCACCGTCGGGGGATACGCAGTATTTT
CASSDSPSGDTQYF
>TRBV12-3/TRBV12-4|NA|TRBD2|TRBJ2-1
TGTGCCAGCACGAGACTAGCGGGAGGGTCTTACTCCTACAATGAGCAGTTCTTC
CASTRLAGGSYSYNEQFF
>TRBV6-2/TRBV6-3|NA|NA|TRBJ2-4
TGTGTCGCAGGGGGGGGGAACATTCAGTACTTC
CVAGGGNIQYF
>TRBV24-1|NA|TRBD1|TRBJ2-7
TGTGCCACCAGTGATTGGGACAGGGGCGAGCAGTACTTC
CATSDWDRGEQYF
>TRBV3-1|NA|NA|TRBJ2-7
TGTGCCAGCAGCCAAGACTCACTCGGCGAGCAGTACTTC
CASSQDSLGEQYF
>TRBV3-1|NA|TRBD1|TRBJ2-1
TGTGCCAGCAGCCAAGAAGCCCGGGACAGGGTGTCATACAATGAGCAGTTCTTC
CASSQEARDRVSYNEQFF
>TRBV7-9|NA|NA|TRBJ2-5
TGTGCCAGCAGCTTAGGCCCCGGCAGGGAAGAGACCCAGTACTTC
CASSLGPGREETQYF
>TRBV7-9|NA|TRBD1|TRBJ2-2
TGTGCCAGCAGCTTATACCGGGACAGGGGAATGGGGGAGCTGTTTTTT
CASSLYRDRGMGELFF
>TRBV30|few|NA|TRBJ1-4
TGTGCCTGGAGTCCACAGCTTAATGAAAAACTGTTTTTT
CAWSPQLNEKLFF
>TRBV7-6|NA|NA|TRBJ2-5
TGTGCCAGCAGCTTAGGTTTCCAGGGAGAGACCCAGTACTTC
CASSLGFQGETQYF
>TRBV3-1|few|NA|TRBJ1-5
TGTGCCAGCAGCCAAGATAGCAGACAGCCCCAGCATTTT
CASSQDSRQPQHF
>TRBV5-6|NA|NA|TRBJ2-3
TGTGCCAGCAGCTTGGGTCCTTCCGGATCCCTCTTTGTGGATACGCAGTATTTT
CASSLGPSGSLFVDTQYF
>TRBV29-1|many|TRBD1|TRBJ1-1
TGCAGCGTTGATCAAGGGACAGGGACCCACTTT
CSVDQGTGTHF
>TRBV20-1|many|NA|TRBJ1-1
TGCAGTGCTAGAGGGGGAGGTCACACTGAAGCTTTCTTT
CSARGGGHTEAFF
>TRBV4-2|few|NA|TRBJ2-3
TGTGCCAGCAGCCTTGTTGGGGGTTTGACAGATACGCAGTATTTT
CASSLVGGLTDTQYF
>TRBV5-1|few|NA|TRBJ2-1
TGCGCCAGCAGTCACCGAGGGGAGTACAATGAGCAGTTCTTC
CASSHRGEYNEQFF
>TRBV5-1|few|NA|TRBJ1-2
TGCGCCAGCAGCTTGGGGCAGAGGAACTATGGCTACACCTTC
CASSLGQRNYGYTF
>TRBV20-1|NA|TRBD2|TRBJ2-7
TGCAGTGCTAGAGAGGCTAGCGGGGCCTACGAGCAGTACTTC
CSAREASGAYEQYF
>TRBV6-5|few|TRBD2|TRBJ2-4
TGTGCCAGCAGTTCTAGCGGGAGGGCCAAGTGGACCAAAAACATTCAGTACTTC
CASSSSGRAKWTKNIQYF
>TRBV20-1|few|TRBD2|TRBJ2-1
TGCAGTGCTAGTGCGGGACTAGCGGGGGGGGCCCCTGAGCAGTTCTTC
CSASAGLAGGAPEQFF
>TRBV6-5|many|TRBD1|TRBJ2-5
TGTGCCAGCAGTTACAGAACCGGGACAGGGGAAGAGACCCAGTACTTC
CASSYRTGTGEETQYF
>TRBV7-9|few|TRBD1|TRBJ2-5
TGTGCCAGCAGCGTCCGGGACAGTTGGGAGACCCAGTACTTC
CASSVRDSWETQYF
>TRBV6-5|NA|TRBD1|TRBJ1-6
TGTGCCAGCAGTTACTCGACAGGGTATAATTCACCCCTCCACTTT
CASSYSTGYNSPLHF
>TRBV4-1|many|NA|TRBJ1-2
TGCGCCAGCAGCCAAGATACAGGGATCTATGGCTACACCTTC
CASSQDTGIYGYTF
>TRBV7-8|NA|TRBD2|TRBJ2-5
TGTGCCAGCAGCCACGGGACTAGCGGGGGGGAGTACTTC
CASSHGTSGGEYF
>TRBV27|NA|TRBD2|TRBJ2-7
TGTGCCAGCAGTCTACTAGCGGGGGGAGCCCCCTCCTACGAGCAGTACTTC
CASSLLAGGAPSYEQYF
>TRBV30|NA|NA|TRBJ1-1
TGTGCCTGGAGTGTCCCCGGGGGGAACACTGAAGCTTTCTTT
CAWSVPGGNTEAFF
>TRBV20-1|many|NA|TRBJ2-3
TGCAGTGCTAGAGATTTCAACAGGGGCACAGATACGCAGTATTTT
CSARDFNRGTDTQYF
>TRBV20-1|many|NA|TRBJ2-3
TGCAGTGCTAGACTCGAGGCAGATACGCAGTATTTT
CSARLEADTQYF
>TRBV20-1|NA|TRBD2|TRBJ2-2
TGCAGTGCTAGAGATAGCGGGAGGACCGGGGAGCTGTTTTTT
CSARDSGRTGELFF
>TRBV4-2|once|NA|TRBJ2-3
TGTGCCAGCAGCCCCTCTGCGGGGGCCTTCACAGATACGCAGTATTTT
CASSPSAGAFTDTQYF
>TRBV15|NA|NA|TRBJ2-2
TGTGCCACCCGAACCCCGAACACCGGGGAGCTGTTTTTT
CATRTPNTGELFF
>TRBV6-2/TRBV6-3|few|TRBD1|TRBJ2-2
TGTGCCAGCAGTACGACAGGGGCGTTCACCGGGGAGCTGTTTTTT
CASSTTGAFTGELFF
>TRBV14|NA|NA|TRBJ2-3
TGTGCCAGCAGCCAAGATCCCCCAGATACGCAGTATTTT
CASSQDPPDTQYF
>TRBV19|NA|TRBD1|TRBJ1-2
TGTGCCAGTAGGACCTTCTCAGGGGGAGGCTATGGCTACACCTTC
CASRTFSGGGYGYTF
>TRBV4-2|few|NA|TRBJ2-1
TGTGCCAGCAGCCAAGTTACTACCCGGGGCTACAATGAGCAGTTCTTC
CASSQVTTRGYNEQFF
>TRBV27|few|TRBD2|TRBJ2-7
TGTGCCAGCAGGCCATCGGGGGGAGGTATCTACTTC
CASRPSGGGIYF
>TRBV7-2|many|NA|TRBJ2-3
TGTGCCAGCAGCTTAGCGTGGAGGGGCACAGATACGCAGTATTTT
CASSLAWRGTDTQYF
>TRBV10-3|NA|NA|TRBJ2-1
TGTGCCATCACTAGGACGGCAAGCTCCTACAATGAGCAGTTCTTC
CAITRTASSYNEQFF
>TRBV27|NA|TRBD2|TRBJ2-1
TGTGCCAGCAGTTCCCCCCAACGTGCGGGAGCGGGCTACAATGAGCAGTTCTTC
CASSSPQRAGAGYNEQFF
>TRBV6-1|few|NA|TRBJ1-5
TGTGCCAGCAGTGAAGCGGGAGGAGGAGGGAGCAATCAGCCCCAGCATTTT
CASSEAGGGGSNQPQHF
>TRBV7-2|NA|TRBD2|TRBJ2-3
TGTGCCAGCAAGATTGGAGCGGGAGAACCAGATACGCAGTATTTT
CASKIGAGEPDTQYF
>TRBV20-1|NA|NA|TRBJ1-1
TGCAGTGCTATGCGGTCCATGAACACTGAAGCTTTCTTT
CSAMRSMNTEAFF
>TRBV11-2|few|TRBD2|TRBJ2-7
TGTGCCAGCAGCTTAGCGGCTAGCGGGGCCTCCTACGAGCAGTACTTC
CASSLAASGASYEQYF
>TRBV5-1|NA|TRBD2|TRBJ2-1
TGCGCCAGCAGTACTAGCGGGAGGAACAATGAGCAGTTCTTC
CASSTSGRNNEQFF
>TRBV20-1|few|TRBD2|TRBJ2-7
TGCAGTGCTAGAGCAGCGGGAGGGCCCCACGAGCAGTACTTC
CSARAAGGPHEQYF
>TRBV5-1|many|TRBD2|TRBJ2-5
TGCGCCAGCAGATCCGGGACTAGCGGGGTCCAAGAGACCCAGTACTTC
CASRSGTSGVQETQYF
>TRBV7-9|NA|TRBD1|TRBJ1-1
TGTGCCAGCAGCAACGACAGGGTGGATGAAGCTTTCTTT
CASSNDRVDEAFF
>TRBV7-2|few|TRBD2|TRBJ2-3
TGTGCCAGCAGCATCGGACTCTCTTCTATGGGAGGGGCGCAGTATTTT
CASSIGLSSMGGAQYF
>TRBV5-1|NA|TRBD1|TRBJ2-5
TGCGCCAGCAGCCCCGGACAGGGGGCGACATCGTACCAAGAGACCCAGTACTTC
CASSPGQGATSYQETQYF
>TRBV4-1|NA|TRBD2|TRBJ2-1
TGCGCCAGCAGCCAGGCTCGCGGGAGCTACAATGAGCAGTTCTTC
CASSQARGSYNEQFF